The following is a T cell receptor (beta chain) sequence with its context. Its antigen is currently unknown. This sample is part of a study of T cell responses to AZD1222 COVID-19 vaccine. General study results and limits: Sampling that yielded the repertoires occurred only after the peak T cell response. White British ancestry dominated among donors, who included more females, and clonal diversity was possibly underestimated.

The table came from immunoSEQ multiplex PCR; TCRdb's copy has only in-frame clones and leaves some out. The sample consists of 95,000 to 150,000 clones, about 90% of them appearing once. J was trimmed by 1 base and V by 7 bases; bases with no gene match: 7. The CDR3 runs 14 residues. CDR1 and CDR2 from the germline V gene are SGHRS and YFSETQ. This clonotype was obtained from an adult in good health. Sequences were derived from peripheral blood, sampled on day 0 of AZD1222 vaccination. The chain joins TRBV5-1 to TRBJ1-1, with TRBD1 matching 7 bases. Here the CDR3 DNA reads TGCGCCAGCGAGACAGGGCAGGGGAACACTGAAGCTTTCTTT. Translation gives CASETGQGNTEAFF.